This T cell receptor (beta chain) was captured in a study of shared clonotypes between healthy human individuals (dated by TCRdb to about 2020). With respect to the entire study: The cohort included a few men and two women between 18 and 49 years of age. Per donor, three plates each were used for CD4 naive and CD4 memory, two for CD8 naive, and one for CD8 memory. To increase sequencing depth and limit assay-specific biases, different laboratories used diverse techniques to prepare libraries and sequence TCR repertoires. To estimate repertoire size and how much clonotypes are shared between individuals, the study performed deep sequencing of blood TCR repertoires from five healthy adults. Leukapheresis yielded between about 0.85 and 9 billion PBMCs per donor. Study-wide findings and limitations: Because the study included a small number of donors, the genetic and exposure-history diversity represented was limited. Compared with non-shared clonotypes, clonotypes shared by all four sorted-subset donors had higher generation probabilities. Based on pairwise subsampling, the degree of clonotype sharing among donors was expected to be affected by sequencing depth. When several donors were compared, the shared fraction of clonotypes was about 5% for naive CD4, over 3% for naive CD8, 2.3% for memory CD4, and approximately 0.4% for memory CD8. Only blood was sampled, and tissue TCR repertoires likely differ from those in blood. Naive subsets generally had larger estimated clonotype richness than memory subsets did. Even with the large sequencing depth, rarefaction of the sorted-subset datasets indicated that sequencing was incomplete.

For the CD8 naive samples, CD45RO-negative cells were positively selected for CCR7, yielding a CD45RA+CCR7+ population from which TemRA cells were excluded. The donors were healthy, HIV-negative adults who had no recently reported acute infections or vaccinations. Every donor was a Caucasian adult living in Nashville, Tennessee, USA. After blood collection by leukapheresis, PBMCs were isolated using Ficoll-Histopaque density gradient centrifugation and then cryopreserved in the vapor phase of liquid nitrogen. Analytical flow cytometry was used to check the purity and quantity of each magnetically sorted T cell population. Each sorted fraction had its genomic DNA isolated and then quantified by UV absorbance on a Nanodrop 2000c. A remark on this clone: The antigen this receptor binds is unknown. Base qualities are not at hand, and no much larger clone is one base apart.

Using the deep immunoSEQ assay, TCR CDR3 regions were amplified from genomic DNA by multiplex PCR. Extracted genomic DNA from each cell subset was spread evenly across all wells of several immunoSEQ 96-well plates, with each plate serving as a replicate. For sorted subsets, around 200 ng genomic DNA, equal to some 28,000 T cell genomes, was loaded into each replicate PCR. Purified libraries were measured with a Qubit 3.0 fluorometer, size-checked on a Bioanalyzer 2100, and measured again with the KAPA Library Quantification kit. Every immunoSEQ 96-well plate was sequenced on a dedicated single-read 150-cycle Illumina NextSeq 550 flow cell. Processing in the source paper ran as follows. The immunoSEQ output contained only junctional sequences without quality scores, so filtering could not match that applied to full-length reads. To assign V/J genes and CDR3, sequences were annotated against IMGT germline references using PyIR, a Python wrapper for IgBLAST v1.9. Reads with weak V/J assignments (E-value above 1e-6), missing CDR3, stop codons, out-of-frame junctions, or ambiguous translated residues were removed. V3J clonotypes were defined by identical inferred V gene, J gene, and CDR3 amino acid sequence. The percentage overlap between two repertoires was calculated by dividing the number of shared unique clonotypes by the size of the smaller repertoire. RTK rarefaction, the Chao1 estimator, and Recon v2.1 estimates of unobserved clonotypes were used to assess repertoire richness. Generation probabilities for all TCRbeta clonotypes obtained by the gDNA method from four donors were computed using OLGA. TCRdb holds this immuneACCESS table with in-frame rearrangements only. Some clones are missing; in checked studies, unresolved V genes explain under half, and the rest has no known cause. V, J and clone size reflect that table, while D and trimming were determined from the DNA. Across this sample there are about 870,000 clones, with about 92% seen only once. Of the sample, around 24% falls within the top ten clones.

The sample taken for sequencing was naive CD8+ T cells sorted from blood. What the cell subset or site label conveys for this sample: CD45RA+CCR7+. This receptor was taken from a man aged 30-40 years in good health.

The CDR3 protein: CASSQGAGMADTQYF. The DNA sequence follows: TGCGCCAGCAGCCAAGGAGCAGGGATGGCAGATACGCAGTATTTT. Recombination connected TRBV4-3 to TRBJ2-3; the D gene is perhaps TRBD1, on 5 matching bases. Taken from the germline V gene, the CDR1 and CDR2 loops are LGHNA and YSLEER. The CDR3 goes from the cysteine to the phenylalanine over 15 residues. The DNA shown is the 45-base CDR3, in frame from base 1. Deletion took 1 base off V and 4 bases off J, with a span of 12 bases between the germline ends.